The text below deals with one TCR beta chain. The antigen remains undetermined. Germline lookup yields CDR1 MNHEY and CDR2 SVGAGI. This CDR3 spans 15 amino acids. A sample-barcoded 5' primer and a J-beta primer mix were used in a second PCR of roughly 7 to 11 cycles. Each of the samples gave a minimum of 2.5 million paired-end reads that contained CDR3. A single record per CDR3 protein comes from TCRdb applying MiXCR to the 5' RACE reads. The table has about 640,000 distinct CDR3 sequences, roughly 53% seen once. This specimen comes from a study of blood T cells in healthy people across ages. Study-wide results and caveats: What prevented conclusive comparison of naive and antigen-experienced cells was that PBMCs were unsorted.

Sequenced sample: blood. The chain couples TRBV6-5 to TRBJ2-5; 8 bases match TRBD1. Matching the DNA end better, TRBJ2-7 makes the J call doubtful. The TCR was taken from a man aged 55 to 69 in good health. CDR3 residues: CASSRRDRRYYEQYF. The DNA of the CDR3 is TGTGCCAGCAGCCGCCGGGACAGGCGATACTACGAGCAGTACTTC.